The 18 T cell receptor beta chains below all came from one sample that was sequenced in a study of T cells after yellow fever vaccination. TCRdb re-called the 5' RACE reads with MiXCR, one entry per CDR3 protein. The table includes tens of thousands of distinct CDR3 sequences, around 7.1% detected once. Sequences were derived from CD8+ T cells sorted from PBMCs, sampled approximately 11 days after the first yellow fever vaccination. The source of these receptors is a man aged 18-30 years who received the YFV17D yellow fever vaccine.

This chain joins TRBV7-9 and TRBJ1-1; D uncertain. Between the trimmed V and J ends, which lost 5 bases and 1 base, there was a span of 14 bases. The CDR3 is made up of 15 amino acids. Germline lookup yields CDR1 SEHNR and CDR2 FQNEAQ (reference sequence). The CDR3 DNA is TGTGCCAGCAGCCAAAGAGGGATGAAGAACACTGAAGCTTTCTTT. Protein sequence: CASSQRGMKNTEAFF.

The chain uses TRBV7-9 and TRBJ1-4; perhaps TRBD1 as D (5 bases). V lost 1 base to trimming and J lost 2 bases, with 8 bases between them. CDR1 is SEHNR, CDR2 FQNEAQ, per germline (reference sequence). The CDR3 is 15 residues long. CDR3 DNA sequence: TGTGCCAGCAGCTTAGTGGGGGAGACTAATGAAAAACTGTTTTTT. This sequence encodes CASSLVGETNEKLFF. The full variable domain, completed using reference TRBV7-9 and TRBJ1-4, is DTGVSQNPRHKITKRGQNVTFRCDPISEHNRLYWYRQTLGQGPEFLTYFQNEAQLEKSRLLSDRFSAERPKGSFSTLEIQRTEQGDSAMYLCASSLVGETNEKLFFGSGTQLSVL.

This clonotype occurred many times. The genes are TRBV27 and TRBJ1-6, with D tentatively TRBD1 (6 bases). The V gene lost 4 bases and the J gene lost 3 bases, with 13 bases spanning the gap. Looked up from germline, CDR1 is MNHEY and CDR2 is SMNVEV (reference sequence). CDR3 length: 16 amino acids. CDR3 coding DNA: TGTGCCAGCAGTTCCCAGGGGCCATTCTATAATTCACCCCTCCACTTT. This gives the protein CASSSQGPFYNSPLHF.

This clonotype was detected many times. The J gene is TRBJ2-7, the V gene TRBV4-1, with D tentatively TRBD2 (6 bases). V gave up 4 bases and J gave up 2 bases, with 12 bases separating them. Germline CDR1 reads MGHRA; CDR2 reads YSYEKL. This CDR3 is built from 14 residues. The CDR3 DNA is TGCGCCAGCAGCCCCGGGGGTGGGCCCTACGAGCAGTACTTC. Encoded protein: CASSPGGGPYEQYF.

In its sample, this clonotype was seen many times. The rearrangement joins TRBV6-5 to TRBJ1-2; 10 positions match TRBD1. The germline V gene encodes CDR1 MNHEY and CDR2 SVGAGI. The junction had 7 bases not matched to a gene; V was cut back by 2 bases and J by 4 bases. The CDR3 length is 16 residues. This CDR3 is CASSYPTGGEGYGYTF. DNA for the CDR3: TGTGCCAGCAGTTACCCGACAGGGGGCGAGGGCTATGGCTACACCTTC.

The J gene is TRBJ2-1, the V gene TRBV4-1; TRBD1 agrees at 8 bases. The V gene's germline CDR1 is MGHRA and CDR2 YSYEKL. Trimming took 0 bases from V and 9 from J; bases not matched to a gene: 4. This CDR3 is built from 14 residues. CDR3: CASSQEGQAIEQFF. The CDR3 DNA reads TGCGCCAGCAGCCAAGAGGGACAGGCGATTGAGCAGTTCTTC.

This clonotype was seen repeatedly, ten times or more. The chain combines TRBV12-3 or TRBV12-4 with TRBJ1-5; TRBD1 agrees at 11 bases. J was trimmed by 5 bases and V by 8 bases; bases with no gene match: 5. The length of the CDR3 is 14 residues. CDR3 sequence: CASVPGQGDQPQHF. The CDR3 bases are TGTGCCAGCGTTCCGGGACAGGGGGATCAGCCCCAGCATTTT.

This clonotype was recorded at least ten times. The chain has TRBV6-1 and TRBJ2-1, with D possibly called TRBD1 or TRBD2 (5 bases each). Germline CDR1 MNHNS, CDR2 SASEGT. The CDR3 runs 14 residues. V was pared by 4 bases and J by 5 bases, with 12 bases between. The CDR3 reads CASSATGTNNEQFF. The CDR3 bases are TGTGCCAGCAGTGCCACCGGGACGAACAATGAGCAGTTCTTC.

This clonotype has a count of ten or more. V and J are TRBV29-1 and TRBJ2-7; TRBD2 matches at 7 bases. Germline-derived CDR1 and CDR2 are SQVTM and ANQGSEA. The CDR3 length is 13 residues. The junction had 7 bases not matched to a gene; V was cut back by 4 bases and J by 4 bases. CDR3 sequence reads: CSVVTGGLYEQYF. The CDR3 nucleotides read TGCAGCGTTGTAACCGGGGGGTTATACGAGCAGTACTTC.

This clonotype was seen at least ten times. The chain employs TRBV20-1 and TRBJ2-3; D assignment may be TRBD1 or TRBD2 (5 bases each). Germline CDR1 is DFQATT and CDR2 is SNEGSKA (reference sequence). The V gene lost 6 bases and the J gene lost 5 bases, with 15 bases spanning the gap. CDR3 length equals 13 residues. The CDR3 bases are TGCAGTGCAGAGGACGGGGCCGGAGATACGCAGTATTTT. It yields the protein CSAEDGAGDTQYF.

The chain is built from TRBV7-9 and TRBJ1-3; D is ambiguous. Germline V CDR1 and CDR2: SEHNR, FQNEAQ (reference sequence). Trimming took off 5 bases at V and 0 bases at J, with 11 bases between the two ends. The CDR3 has 15 residues. This chain's CDR3 is CASSPRTTSGNTIYF. The CDR3, as DNA: TGTGCCAGCAGCCCCCGGACGACCTCTGGAAACACCATATATTTT.

The CDR3 protein is CSARDTTGTSNEQYF. In DNA form, the CDR3 reads TGCAGTGCTAGAGACACGACCGGGACTAGCAACGAGCAGTACTTC. The V call is TRBV20-1, the J call TRBJ2-7, with 9 bases aligning to TRBD2. This CDR3 is built from 15 residues. Trimming at V came to 0 bases and at J to 5 bases, leaving 8 bases not matched to a gene. Germline CDR1 DFQATT, CDR2 SNEGSKA (reference sequence).

This clonotype has at least ten counts. V is TRBV4-1 and J is TRBJ2-3; no clear D. Trimming pared 0 bases from V and 3 bases from J, leaving 7 bases between. The germline gives CDR1 MGHRA, CDR2 YSYEKL. This CDR3 contains 14 residues. CDR3 residues: CASSQDPLTDTQYF. The CDR3 nucleotides read TGCGCCAGCAGCCAAGATCCGCTTACAGATACGCAGTATTTT.

In this sample, this clonotype turned up many times. The rearrangement joins TRBV29-1 to TRBJ2-3; no reliable D call. Trimming stripped 3 bases from V and 3 bases from J, with 19 bases between. Germline CDR1 reads SQVTM; CDR2 reads ANQGSEA. This CDR3 is built from 16 residues. The CDR3 region has the DNA TGCAGCGTTGAGGCGCTTGTGGGCCTTACGACAGATACGCAGTATTTT. Encoded protein: CSVEALVGLTTDTQYF.

The table lists this clonotype with a few counts. The gene calls are TRBV3-1 and TRBJ2-5, with 8 bases fitting TRBD2. The CDR3 runs to 16 residues. CDR1 LGHDT and CDR2 YNNKEL come from the germline V gene (reference sequence). V shed 6 bases, J shed 3 bases, and the junction held 12 bases outside the gene matches. DNA of the CDR3: TGTGCCAGCAGTCCCGAGGGCGGGGGGACTGAAGAGACCCAGTACTTC. It translates to CASSPEGGGTEETQYF.

This clonotype was found many times. The chain is built from TRBV20-1 and TRBJ2-1; 8 bases line up with TRBD2. Per germline, CDR1 DFQATT and CDR2 SNEGSKA (reference sequence). The CDR3 is made up of 16 amino acids. Germline trimming cut 0 bases from V and 6 bases from J; bases unmatched to any gene: 10. CDR3 in DNA: TGCAGTGCTAGAGATTGGGGGACTAGGGCCCCCAATGAGCAGTTCTTC. Residues: CSARDWGTRAPNEQFF.

This clonotype turned up a few times. The CDR3 sequence: CASSFNPHRTEAFF. In DNA, the CDR3 is TGTGCCAGCAGCTTCAACCCCCACAGGACTGAAGCTTTCTTT. V is TRBV6-2 or TRBV6-3 and J is TRBJ1-1; D is perhaps TRBD1 (5 bases). V shed 6 bases and J shed 5 bases, with 16 bases lying between them. The germline V gene encodes CDR1 MNHEY and CDR2 SVGEGT. The CDR3 sequence is 14 residues long.

This clonotype was seen a few times. This chain connects TRBV7-6 to TRBJ1-1; D not certain. This CDR3 comprises 14 residues. CDR1 and CDR2 (germline): SGHVS, FNYEAQ. Trimming left V 2 bases short and J 4 bases short, with 11 bases between. CDR3 loop: CASSLTTGSTEAFF. The CDR3 region has the DNA TGTGCCAGCAGCTTAACAACGGGGAGCACTGAAGCTTTCTTT.